One sample yielded the 27 T cell receptor beta chains listed below, sequenced in a study of cytomegalovirus exposure and HLA in healthy donors. The PCR was carried out with 60 Vbeta primers and 13 Jbeta primers. The data were produced by immunoSEQ multiplex PCR, yet TCRdb's version contains in-frame clones alone and is incomplete. Of 150,000 to 200,000 clones listed, over 60% were seen once; the top ten hold approximately 0.89%. Sequences were obtained from PBMCs. The receptors stem from a woman in her 50s in good health and CMV-seropositive.

The chain combines TRBV2 with TRBJ1-3; 7 bases align to TRBD1. The CDR3 extends over 14 amino acids. Germline lookup yields CDR1 SNHLY and CDR2 FYNNEI. V gave up 6 bases and J gave up 2 bases; unmatched junction bases: 4. CDR3 nucleotide sequence: TGTGCCAGCAGCGCAGACAGGGCTGGAAACACCATATATTTT. Protein: CASSADRAGNTIYF.

In this sample, this clone turned up once. The chain is built from TRBV2 and TRBJ2-3; 14 nucleotides match TRBD2. The CDR3 totals 15 residues. V lost 6 bases, J lost 8 bases, and 7 bases stayed unmatched. Germline values: CDR1 SNHLY, CDR2 FYNNEI. The CDR3 sequence: CASRARLAGGITQYF. The CDR3 DNA sequence: TGTGCCAGCAGGGCACGACTAGCGGGGGGGATTACGCAGTATTTT.

The chain couples TRBV6-5 to TRBJ2-7, with D unclear. Trimming took 0 bases from V and 3 from J, leaving 9 bases between them. CDR3 length: 14 residues. Germline V gene lookup returns CDR1 MNHEY and CDR2 SVGAGI. The CDR3 region is CASSYSNKIYEQYF. The CDR3 DNA is TGTGCCAGCAGTTACTCGAACAAGATCTACGAGCAGTACTTC.

The chain recombines TRBV7-9 with TRBJ2-1; tentative D call: TRBD1 (6 bases). Germline V lookup: CDR1 SEHNR, CDR2 FQNEAQ (reference sequence). Trimming removed 1 base at V and 2 bases at J, with 12 bases between. CDR3 length: 16 residues. In DNA form, the CDR3 reads TGTGCCAGCAGCTTAGTGCCAGGGGTAGCCTACAATGAGCAGTTCTTC. It translates to CASSLVPGVAYNEQFF.

The sample holds a few counts of this clone. The chain is built from TRBV9 and TRBJ1-1; D perhaps matches TRBD1 (5 bases). V shed 3 bases and J shed 0 bases, with 9 bases lying between them. The CDR3 consists of 14 residues. Germline V gene data show CDR1 as SGDLS and CDR2 as YYNGEE. The CDR3 DNA reads TGTGCCAGCAGCGCCCAGGACATGAACACTGAAGCTTTCTTT. Translation: CASSAQDMNTEAFF.

The chain joins TRBV6-1 to TRBJ2-5, with D perhaps matching TRBD1 (5 bases). V dropped 3 bases and J dropped 0 bases, with 8 bases sitting between them. CDR1 and CDR2 from the germline V gene are MNHNS and SASEGT. The CDR3 consists of 14 residues. For the CDR3, the DNA is TGTGCCAGCAGTGACAGGGCTTACCAAGAGACCCAGTACTTC. Protein product: CASSDRAYQETQYF.

The chain has TRBV5-4 and TRBJ1-1, with 11 bases fitting TRBD1. V shed 4 bases, J shed 4 bases, and the junction held 12 bases outside the gene matches. The CDR3 spans 17 residues. Germline V lookup: CDR1 SGHNT, CDR2 YYREEE (reference sequence). CDR3 sequence reads: CASSTWTGGIGSTEAFF. Written as DNA, the CDR3 is TGTGCCAGCAGCACCTGGACAGGGGGCATCGGGAGCACTGAAGCTTTCTTT.

V usage is TRBV10-3 and J usage is TRBJ2-7; 7 bases align to TRBD1. The germline CDR1 and CDR2 sequences are ENHRY and SYGVKD. V dropped 4 bases and J dropped 0; count of bases not matched to a gene: 12. This CDR3 is built from 17 residues. The CDR3 region is CAISGQGLHSSSYEQYF. CDR3 bases: TGTGCCATCAGTGGACAGGGCCTCCATTCAAGCTCCTACGAGCAGTACTTC.

V is TRBV4-3 and J is TRBJ2-1; 9 bases are a match to TRBD2. Per germline, CDR1 LGHNA and CDR2 YSLEER. The CDR3 sequence is 17 residues long. V gave up 0 bases and J gave up 4 bases; unmatched junction bases: 7. CDR3 residues: CASSQDWSSGVYNEQFF. The DNA of the CDR3 is TGCGCCAGCAGCCAAGATTGGTCTAGCGGGGTTTACAATGAGCAGTTCTTC.

This chain links TRBV11-3 with TRBJ2-7; 7 bases agree with TRBD1. V lost 4 bases and J lost 3; bases outside the gene matches: 15. The CDR3 is 17 residues long. Germline CDR1 reads SGHNT; CDR2 reads YENEEA. The CDR3 DNA reads as TGTGCCAGCAGCTCGGCCTCCATCCGGGACAGTGGCTACGAGCAGTACTTC. Translation gives CASSSASIRDSGYEQYF.

The chain combines TRBV2 with TRBJ1-1; a possible D gene is TRBD1 (5 bases). From germline, CDR1 is SNHLY and CDR2 FYNNEI. V was clipped by 6 bases and J by 1 base, with 9 bases between them. The CDR3 runs 13 residues. This chain's CDR3 is CASSLTANTEAFF. CDR3 DNA: TGTGCCAGCAGCCTGACAGCGAACACTGAAGCTTTCTTT.

This chain joins TRBV2 and TRBJ2-5; 13 bases match TRBD2. The V gene end was trimmed by 6 bases and the J gene end by 0 bases; junction bases not matched to a gene: 1. Per the germline V gene, CDR1 is SNHLY and CDR2 is FYNNEI. This CDR3 has 15 amino acids. DNA of the CDR3: TGTGCCAGCAGCGGGACTAGCGGGAACCAAGAGACCCAGTACTTC. Amino acids: CASSGTSGNQETQYF.

This sequence joins TRBV5-1 and TRBJ1-1; D may be TRBD1 (6 bases). This CDR3 is built from 14 residues. CDR1 SGHRS and CDR2 YFSETQ come from the germline V gene. V lost 6 bases and J lost 2, with 14 bases in between. CDR3 sequence: CASTAGALNTEAFF. Here the CDR3 DNA reads TGCGCCAGCACCGCGGGGGCCCTAAACACTGAAGCTTTCTTT.

This clone occurred a few times. V gene TRBV4-1 combines with J gene TRBJ2-1; a possible D gene is TRBD2 (6 bases). V was cut by 0 bases and J by 13 bases, with 13 bases left in between. Germline CDR1 reads MGHRA; CDR2 reads YSYEKL. This CDR3 is built from 13 residues. The CDR3 here is CASSQDHGGIQFF. DNA for the CDR3: TGCGCCAGCAGCCAAGATCACGGGGGTATTCAGTTCTTC.

This clone was seen a few times. CDR3: CASSTSGTGYNEQFF. CDR3 bases: TGTGCCAGCAGCACATCCGGGACAGGCTACAATGAGCAGTTCTTC. The V gene is TRBV9, the J gene TRBJ2-1, with 8 bases matching TRBD1. This CDR3 is 15 amino acids long. Germline V gene data show CDR1 as SGDLS and CDR2 as YYNGEE. The J segment lost 3 bases and the V segment lost 4 bases, leaving 6 bases of the junction unmatched.

The chain recombines TRBV6-5 with TRBJ2-5, with D tentatively TRBD2 (5 bases). CDR1 MNHEY and CDR2 SVGAGI come from the germline V gene. Trimming cost V 5 bases and J 5 bases, with 15 bases left between them. This CDR3 region has 14 residues. The CDR3 nucleotides read TGTGCCAGCAGTCCCGCTGGACTGGGGGAGACCCAGTACTTC. This encodes CASSPAGLGETQYF.

The chain has TRBV1 and TRBJ2-5; TRBD2 is taken as the D call from the table, unchecked against the DNA. TRBV1 is listed as a pseudogene. This CDR3 is built from 13 residues. The CDR3 nucleotides are TGCACCAGCAGCCTTAGGACTAGGGAGACCCAGTACTTC. This sequence encodes CTSSLRTRETQYF.

The rearrangement uses TRBV4-1 and TRBJ1-6; D may be TRBD1 (6 bases). Trimming took 4 bases from V and 0 from J, leaving 22 bases between them. Germline V gives CDR1 MGHRA, CDR2 YSYEKL. The CDR3 is made up of 20 amino acids. CDR3 DNA: TGCGCCAGCAGCCTAGGGAGGGGGACCGTGGAGAGCTCCTATAATTCACCCCTCCACTTT. Translating gives CASSLGRGTVESSYNSPLHF.

The chain uses TRBV6-4 and TRBJ1-2; D might be TRBD1 (6 bases). The CDR3 loop spans 13 amino acids. Trimming shortened V by 6 bases and J by 8 bases, and 16 bases separated the two germline ends. Germline CDR1 and CDR2: MRHNA and SNTAGT. The CDR3 spells CASRDPGAKGYTF. Written as DNA, the CDR3 is TGTGCCAGCAGGGATCCAGGGGCTAAAGGCTACACCTTC.

This chain's CDR3 is CATSRGGDGSTEAFF. The CDR3 nucleotides are TGTGCCACCAGCAGAGGGGGGGACGGGAGCACTGAAGCTTTCTTT. This rearrangement joins TRBV15 to TRBJ1-1; D is perhaps TRBD1 (5 bases). CDR1 LNHNV and CDR2 YYDKDF come from the germline V gene (reference sequence). The CDR3 contains 15 residues. With 1 base removed from V and 4 bases from J, the gap between germline ends came to 13 bases. The variable domain in full, with the rest retrieved from reference TRBV15 and TRBJ1-1, is DAMVIQNPRYQVTQFGKPVTLSCSQTLNHNVMYWYQQKSSQAPKLLFHYYDKDFNNEADTPDNFQSRRPNTSFCFLDIRSPGLGDTAMYLCATSRGGDGSTEAFFGQGTRLTVV.

In this sample, this clone turned up a few times. This chain links TRBV9 with TRBJ2-1; 10 bases fit TRBD2. After removal of 4 bases from V and 3 bases from J, the junction contained 7 bases not matched to a gene. The CDR3 is 16 residues long. The germline V gene encodes CDR1 SGDLS and CDR2 YYNGEE. CDR3 protein: CASSSSGGVIYNEQFF. As DNA, the CDR3 is TGTGCCAGCAGCTCAAGCGGGGGGGTCATCTACAATGAGCAGTTCTTC.

The chain joins TRBV5-1 to TRBJ1-2; D perhaps matches TRBD1 (5 bases). This CDR3 has 15 residues. CDR1 is SGHRS, CDR2 YFSETQ, per germline. V dropped 3 bases and J dropped 4 bases, with 16 bases sitting between them. The CDR3 protein is CASSWGPGTLYGYTF. CDR3 DNA sequence: TGCGCCAGCAGCTGGGGCCCAGGAACTCTCTATGGCTACACCTTC.

This chain joins TRBV27 and TRBJ1-4; D unresolved. V was clipped by 4 bases and J by 0 bases, with 9 bases between them. Germline CDR1 and CDR2: MNHEY and SMNVEV (reference sequence). This CDR3 is 15 amino acids long. The CDR3 bases are TGTGCCAGCAGTTCCCAGGATGCAACTAATGAAAAACTGTTTTTT. Translation: CASSSQDATNEKLFF.

CDR3 bases: TGTGCCAGCAGCCCGACAGGGAACTATGGCTACACCTTC. It codes for CASSPTGNYGYTF. This chain uses TRBV11-2 with TRBJ1-2; 7 nucleotides match TRBD1. V was clipped by 5 bases and J by 2 bases; unmatched bases: 2. This CDR3 has 13 amino acids. Germline lookup yields CDR1 SGHAT and CDR2 FQNNGV.

The V gene is TRBV9, the J gene TRBJ1-2; tentative D call: TRBD1 (5 bases). Germline V CDR1 and CDR2: SGDLS, YYNGEE. This CDR3 is 16 amino acids long. The V gene lost 0 bases and the J gene lost 7 bases, with 19 bases spanning the gap. CDR3 DNA: TGTGCCAGCAGCGTAGAGGGGATGGAAACGAAACGTGGCTACACCTTC. Its translation: CASSVEGMETKRGYTF. The complete variable domain, with remaining parts taken from reference TRBV9 and TRBJ1-2, reads DSGVTQTPKHLITATGQRVTLRCSPRSGDLSVYWYQQSLDQGLQFLIQYYNGEERAKGNILERFSAQQFPDLHSELNLSSLELGDSALYFCASSVEGMETKRGYTFGSGTRLTVV.

This sequence joins TRBV25-1 and TRBJ1-1, with a tentative D call TRBD1 (5 bases). V was shortened by 6 bases and J by 7 bases, with 15 bases between the two germline ends. Germline V gene sequence: CDR1 MGHDK, CDR2 SYGVNS. CDR3 length: 13 amino acids. The CDR3 DNA reads as TGTGCCAGCAGGTACGGACAAGCCTATGAAGCTTTCTTT. It translates to CASRYGQAYEAFF.

The chain recombines TRBV19 with TRBJ2-5, with 8 positions matching TRBD1. V gave up 3 bases and J gave up 5 bases; unmatched junction bases: 8. CDR1 is LNHDA and CDR2 is SQIVND in the germline V gene (reference sequence). CDR3 length: 15 residues. The CDR3 DNA reads as TGTGCCAGTAGTATGGGGCCGACAGGGGTGGAGACCCAGTACTTC. Residues: CASSMGPTGVETQYF.